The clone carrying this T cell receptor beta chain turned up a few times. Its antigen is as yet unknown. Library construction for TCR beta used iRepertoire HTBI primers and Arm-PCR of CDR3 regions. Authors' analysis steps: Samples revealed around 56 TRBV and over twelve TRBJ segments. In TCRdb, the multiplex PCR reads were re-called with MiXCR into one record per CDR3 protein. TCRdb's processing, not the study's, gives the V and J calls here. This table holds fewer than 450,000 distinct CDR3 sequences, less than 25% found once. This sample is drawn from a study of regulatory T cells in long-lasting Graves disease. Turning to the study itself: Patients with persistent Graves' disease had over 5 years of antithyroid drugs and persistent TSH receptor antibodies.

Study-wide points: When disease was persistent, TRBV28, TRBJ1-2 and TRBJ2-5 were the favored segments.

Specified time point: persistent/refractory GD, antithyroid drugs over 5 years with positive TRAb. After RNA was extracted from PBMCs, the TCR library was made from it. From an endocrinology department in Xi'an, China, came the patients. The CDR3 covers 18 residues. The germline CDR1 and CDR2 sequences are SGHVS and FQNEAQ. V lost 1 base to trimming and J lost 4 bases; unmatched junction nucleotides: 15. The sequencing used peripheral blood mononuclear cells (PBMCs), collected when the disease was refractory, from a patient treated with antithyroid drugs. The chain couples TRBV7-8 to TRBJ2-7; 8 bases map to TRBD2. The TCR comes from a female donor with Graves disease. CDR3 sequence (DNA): TGTGCCAGCAGCTTAGGGAGGGAACTAGCGGTACAAAGGTACGAGCAGTACTTC. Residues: CASSLGRELAVQRYEQYF.